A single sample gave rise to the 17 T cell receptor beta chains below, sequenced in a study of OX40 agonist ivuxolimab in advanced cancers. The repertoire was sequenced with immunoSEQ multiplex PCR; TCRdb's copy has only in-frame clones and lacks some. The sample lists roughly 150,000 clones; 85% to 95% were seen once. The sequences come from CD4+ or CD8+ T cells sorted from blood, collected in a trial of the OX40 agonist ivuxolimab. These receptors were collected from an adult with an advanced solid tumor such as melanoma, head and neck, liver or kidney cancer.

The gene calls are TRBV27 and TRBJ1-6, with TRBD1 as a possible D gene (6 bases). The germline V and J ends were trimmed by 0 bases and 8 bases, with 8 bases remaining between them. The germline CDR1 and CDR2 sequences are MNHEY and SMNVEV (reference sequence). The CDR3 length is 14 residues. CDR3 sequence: CASSLSQGDSPLHF. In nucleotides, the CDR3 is TGTGCCAGCAGTTTATCACAGGGAGATTCACCCCTCCACTTT.

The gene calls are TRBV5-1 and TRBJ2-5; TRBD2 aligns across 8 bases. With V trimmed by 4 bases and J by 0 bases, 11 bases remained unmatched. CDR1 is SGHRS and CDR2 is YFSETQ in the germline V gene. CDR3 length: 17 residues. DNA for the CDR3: TGCGCCAGCAGCCGCGACGCCGGGAGGGGAAACCAAGAGACCCAGTACTTC. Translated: CASSRDAGRGNQETQYF.

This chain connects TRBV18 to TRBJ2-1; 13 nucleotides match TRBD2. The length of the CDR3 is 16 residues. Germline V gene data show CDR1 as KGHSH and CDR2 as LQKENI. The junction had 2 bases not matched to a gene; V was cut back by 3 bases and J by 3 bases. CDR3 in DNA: TGTGCCAGCTCACCTTGGACTAGCGGGAGCTACAATGAGCAGTTCTTC. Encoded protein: CASSPWTSGSYNEQFF.

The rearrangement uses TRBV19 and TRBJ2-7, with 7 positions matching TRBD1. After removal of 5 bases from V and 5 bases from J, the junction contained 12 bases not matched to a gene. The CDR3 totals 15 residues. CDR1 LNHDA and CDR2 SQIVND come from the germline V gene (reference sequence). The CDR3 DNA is TGTGCCAGTAGTTCCTATAAGACAGGGCGGGACGAGCAGTACTTC. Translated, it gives CASSSYKTGRDEQYF.

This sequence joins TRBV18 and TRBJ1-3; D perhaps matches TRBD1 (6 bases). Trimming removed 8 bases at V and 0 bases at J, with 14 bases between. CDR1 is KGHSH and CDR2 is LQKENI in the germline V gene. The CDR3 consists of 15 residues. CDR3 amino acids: CASASGVHSGNTIYF. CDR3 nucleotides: TGTGCCAGCGCGTCAGGGGTACACTCTGGAAACACCATATATTTT.

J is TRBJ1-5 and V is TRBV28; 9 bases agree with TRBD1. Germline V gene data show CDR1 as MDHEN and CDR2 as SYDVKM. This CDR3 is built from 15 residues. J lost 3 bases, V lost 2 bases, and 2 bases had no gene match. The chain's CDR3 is CASSLGDRDNQPQHF. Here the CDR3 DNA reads TGTGCCAGCAGTTTAGGGGACAGGGACAATCAGCCCCAGCATTTT.

This chain's CDR3 is CASSLAGGVAGVDTQYF. DNA for the CDR3: TGTGCCAGCAGCTTAGCGGGGGGCGTAGCGGGAGTAGATACGCAGTATTTT. The chain combines TRBV7-2 with TRBJ2-3; 9 bases line up with TRBD2. V was pared by 0 bases and J by 5 bases, with 9 bases of the junction left unmatched. There are 17 residues in the CDR3. CDR1 and CDR2 from the germline V gene are SGHTA and FQGNSA.

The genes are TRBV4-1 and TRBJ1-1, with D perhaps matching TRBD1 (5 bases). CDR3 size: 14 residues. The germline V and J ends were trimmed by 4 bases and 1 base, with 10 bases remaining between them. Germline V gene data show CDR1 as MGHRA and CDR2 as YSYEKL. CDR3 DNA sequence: TGCGCCAGCAGCCGCCCTGGACAGAACACTGAAGCTTTCTTT. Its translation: CASSRPGQNTEAFF.

The CDR3 DNA follows: TGTGCCAGCAGCTTGGATAAAAGGTCCCTCGAGCAGTTCTTC. Amino acid sequence: CASSLDKRSLEQFF. The chain uses TRBV5-4 and TRBJ2-1, with D unresolved. This CDR3 region has 14 residues. CDR1 is SGHNT and CDR2 is YYREEE in the germline V gene (reference sequence). Trimming stripped 0 bases from V and 10 bases from J, with 14 bases between.

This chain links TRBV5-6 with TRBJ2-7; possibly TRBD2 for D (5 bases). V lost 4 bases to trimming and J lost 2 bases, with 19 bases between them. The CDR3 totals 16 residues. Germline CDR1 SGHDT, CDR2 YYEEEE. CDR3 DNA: TGTGCCAGCAGCCGACATAGGAGGCCGGAAACCTACGAGCAGTACTTC. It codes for CASSRHRRPETYEQYF.

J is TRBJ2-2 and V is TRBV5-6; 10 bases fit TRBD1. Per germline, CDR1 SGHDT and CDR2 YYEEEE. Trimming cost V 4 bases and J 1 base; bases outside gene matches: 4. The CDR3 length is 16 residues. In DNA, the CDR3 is TGTGCCAGCAGCGGGGACAGGGGAGGGAACACCGGGGAGCTGTTTTTT. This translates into CASSGDRGGNTGELFF.

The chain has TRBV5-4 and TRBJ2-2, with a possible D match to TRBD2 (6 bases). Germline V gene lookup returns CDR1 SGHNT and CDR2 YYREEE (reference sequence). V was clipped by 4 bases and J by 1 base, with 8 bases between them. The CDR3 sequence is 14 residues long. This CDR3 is CASSVGLNTGELFF. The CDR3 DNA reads TGTGCCAGCAGCGTGGGACTGAACACCGGGGAGCTGTTTTTT.

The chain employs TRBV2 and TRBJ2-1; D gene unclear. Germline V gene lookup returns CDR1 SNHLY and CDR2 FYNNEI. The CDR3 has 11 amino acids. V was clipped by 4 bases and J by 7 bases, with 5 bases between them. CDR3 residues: CASSVGNEQFF. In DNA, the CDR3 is TGTGCCAGCAGTGTCGGGAATGAGCAGTTCTTC.

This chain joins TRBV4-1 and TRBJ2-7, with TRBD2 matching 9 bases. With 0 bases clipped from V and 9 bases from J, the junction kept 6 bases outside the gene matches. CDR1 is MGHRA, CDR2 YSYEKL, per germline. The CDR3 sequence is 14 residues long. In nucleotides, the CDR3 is TGCGCCAGCAGCCAAGAGTCGAGCGGGAGGAGGCAGTACTTC. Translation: CASSQESSGRRQYF.

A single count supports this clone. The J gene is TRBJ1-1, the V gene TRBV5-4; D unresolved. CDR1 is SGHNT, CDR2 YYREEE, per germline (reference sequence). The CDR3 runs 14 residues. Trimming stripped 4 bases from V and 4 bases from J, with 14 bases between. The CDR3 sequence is CASSDPGVFTEAFF. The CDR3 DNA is TGTGCCAGCAGCGACCCGGGCGTTTTCACTGAAGCTTTCTTT.

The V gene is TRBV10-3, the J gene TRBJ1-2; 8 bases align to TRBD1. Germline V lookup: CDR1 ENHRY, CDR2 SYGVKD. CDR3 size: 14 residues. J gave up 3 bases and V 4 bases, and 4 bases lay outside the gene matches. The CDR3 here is CAISVTGVDYGYTF. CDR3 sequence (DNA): TGTGCCATCAGTGTGACAGGGGTTGACTATGGCTACACCTTC.

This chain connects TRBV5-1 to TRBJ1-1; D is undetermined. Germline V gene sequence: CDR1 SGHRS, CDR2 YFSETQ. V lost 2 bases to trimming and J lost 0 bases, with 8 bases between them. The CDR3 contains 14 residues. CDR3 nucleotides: TGCGCCAGCAGCTTCGACACCTTGAACACTGAAGCTTTCTTT. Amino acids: CASSFDTLNTEAFF.